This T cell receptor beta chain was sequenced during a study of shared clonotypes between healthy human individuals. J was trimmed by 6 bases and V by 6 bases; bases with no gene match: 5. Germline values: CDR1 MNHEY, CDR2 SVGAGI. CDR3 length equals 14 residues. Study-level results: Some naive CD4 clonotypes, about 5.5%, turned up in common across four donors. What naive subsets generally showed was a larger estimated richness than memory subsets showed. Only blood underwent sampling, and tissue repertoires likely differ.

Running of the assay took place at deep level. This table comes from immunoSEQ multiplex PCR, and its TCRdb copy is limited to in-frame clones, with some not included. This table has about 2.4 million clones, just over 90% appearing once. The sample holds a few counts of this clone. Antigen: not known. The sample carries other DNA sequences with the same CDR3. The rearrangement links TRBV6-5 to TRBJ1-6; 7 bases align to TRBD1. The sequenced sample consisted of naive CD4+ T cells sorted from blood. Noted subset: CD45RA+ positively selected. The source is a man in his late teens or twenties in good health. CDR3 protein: CASRRDSSNSPLHF. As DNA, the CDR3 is TGTGCCAGCAGGAGGGACAGTAGTAATTCACCCCTCCACTTT.